This T cell receptor beta chain was sequenced during a study of T cell responses to AZD1222 COVID-19 vaccine. Study-wide results and limits: The span of vaccine-associated CD4 TCRs extended across spike, with dominance at 160-218 and 743-854.

Clones were sequenced by immunoSEQ multiplex PCR, and TCRdb holds only the in-frame ones, with some missing. The table shows under 250,000 clones, with roughly 91% occurring only once. The germline V gene encodes CDR1 SGHTA and CDR2 FQGNSA. The trim removed 3 bases at V and 0 bases at J, leaving 4 bases unmatched. There are 16 residues in the CDR3. With regard to this clone: What it recognizes is unknown.

The TCR comes from an adult in good health. The rearrangement joins TRBV7-2 to TRBJ1-4; 7 positions agree with TRBD1. Sequencing used peripheral blood, obtained on day 0 of MenACWY control vaccination. Written as DNA, the CDR3 is TGTGCCAGCAGCTTTACCGGGACAGCAACTAATGAAAAACTGTTTTTT. It specifies CASSFTGTATNEKLFF.